The rows below give T cell receptor beta chains drawn from one sample of a study of blood T cell repertoires in COVID-19. Only in-frame clones appear in the TCRdb table, and some are missing; sequencing was by immunoSEQ multiplex PCR. In the table there are hundreds of thousands of clones, approximately 90% of which are singletons. Material: PBMCs or T cells enriched from blood (not recorded which). These receptor sequences come from a man between 25 and 39 years old who had recovered from COVID-19. The CDR3 runs from the conserved cysteine through the conserved F or W.

TRBV19	TRBJ2-1	CASSEGSSYNEQFF
TRBV18	TRBJ1-3	CASSPSQQSSGNTIYF
TRBV18	TRBJ2-7	CASSLLGAGLDAREQYF
TRBV19	TRBJ1-2	CASSISDYGYTF
TRBV25-1	TRBJ2-1	CASSVWGPQSEQFF
TRBV15	TRBJ2-7	CATSRDRGLPREQYF
TRBV11-2	TRBJ2-7	CASSLEREGAHEQYF
TRBV20-1	TRBJ1-1	CSASPGTEAFF
TRBV7-2	TRBJ1-5	CASSTQDSQPQHF
TRBV29-1	TRBJ1-2	CSVVAGDYGYTF
TRBV16	TRBJ1-4	CASSQSLGGRSVFF
TRBV7-2	TRBJ1-3	CASSYGTSGNTIYF
TRBV9	TRBJ2-2	CASSVDPVGQLFF
TRBV29-1	TRBJ2-1	CSVEGGSGTYNEQFF
TRBV7-9	TRBJ2-7	CASSFYRGLGVGEQYF
TRBV30	TRBJ1-3	CAWSDAGGNTIYF
TRBV15	TRBJ2-5	CATSRDMAAGTQYF
TRBV5-6	TRBJ2-3	CASSLGTSIDTQYF
TRBV12-3/TRBV12-4	TRBJ1-5	CASRSSGVQPQHF
TRBV7-2	TRBJ2-1	CASSLWTQSYNEQFF
TRBV19	TRBJ1-3	CASSISQGNTIYF
TRBV5-1	TRBJ1-2	CASTPAANYGYTF
TRBV29-1	TRBJ2-5	CSVETGDETQYF
TRBV4-1	TRBJ1-5	CASSQGQGAQPQHF
TRBV5-1	TRBJ2-7	CASSLSGGYYEQYF
TRBV19	TRBJ1-5	CASSMGPPNQPQHF
TRBV3-1/TRBV3-2	TRBJ2-7	CASSQATQGSDSYEQYF
TRBV9	TRBJ1-1	CASSVGTALEAFF
TRBV18	TRBJ1-2	CASSPRRGADGGYTF
TRBV6-6	TRBJ2-7	CASEAGGRGEEQYF
TRBV9	TRBJ1-5	CASSVTGGPNQPQHF